What follows are 28 T cell receptor beta chains derived from one specimen sequenced in a study of cytomegalovirus exposure and HLA in healthy donors. A multiplex PCR was run with 60 Vbeta primers and 13 Jbeta primers. Assay used: immunoSEQ multiplex PCR; TCRdb lists only in-frame clones, some missing. The table has 250,000 to 350,000 clones, about nine tenths seen once. Input material: PBMCs. The receptors come from a man aged 35 to 55 in good health and CMV-seropositive.

The chain has TRBV5-1 and TRBJ2-1; 7 nucleotides line up with TRBD2. Germline V gene data show CDR1 as SGHRS and CDR2 as YFSETQ. The CDR3 is 16 amino acids. Trimming took 4 bases from V and 6 from J; bases not matched to a gene: 13. CDR3 nucleotides: TGCGCCAGCAGCCCATCCCTCCCGGGAGGAAGCAATGAGCAGTTCTTC. As protein: CASSPSLPGGSNEQFF.

The V and J genes are TRBV9 and TRBJ1-1; D is unresolved. CDR1 and CDR2 from the germline V gene are SGDLS and YYNGEE. This CDR3 comprises 14 residues. With 4 bases removed from V and 1 base from J, the gap between germline ends came to 11 bases. The CDR3 region is CASSPTAANTEAFF. The CDR3 DNA reads TGTGCCAGCAGCCCAACGGCGGCGAACACTGAAGCTTTCTTT. The full variable domain, completed using reference TRBV9 and TRBJ1-1, is DSGVTQTPKHLITATGQRVTLRCSPRSGDLSVYWYQQSLDQGLQFLIQYYNGEERAKGNILERFSAQQFPDLHSELNLSSLELGDSALYFCASSPTAANTEAFFGQGTRLTVV.

V and J are TRBV9 and TRBJ1-1, with D hard to call. The ends were cut back, 0 bases at V and 1 base at J, with 22 bases in the middle. Germline lookup yields CDR1 SGDLS and CDR2 YYNGEE. The CDR3 length is 19 residues. The CDR3 nucleotides read TGTGCCAGCAGCGTAGTTCTCTATATAGCGGCGGCCGAGAACACTGAAGCTTTCTTT. Its protein product is CASSVVLYIAAAENTEAFF.

The rearrangement joins TRBV7-9 to TRBJ1-2, with 9 bases that match TRBD1. Trimming removed 4 bases from V and 7 bases from J; junction bases left unmatched: 7. This CDR3 contains 14 residues. Per germline, CDR1 SEHNR and CDR2 FQNEAQ (reference sequence). The CDR3 coding sequence is TGTGCCAGCAGCTCACAGGGGGCCAGCTTTGGCTACACCTTC. It is translated as CASSSQGASFGYTF.

The chain uses TRBV18 and TRBJ1-1; TRBD1 matches 11 bases. The germline V gene has CDR1 KGHSH and CDR2 LQKENI. The junction had 9 bases not matched to a gene; V was cut back by 4 bases and J by 5 bases. The CDR3 contains 16 residues. The CDR3 region is CASSQQGTGGVTEAFF. The CDR3 DNA is TGTGCCAGCTCACAGCAGGGGACAGGGGGAGTGACTGAAGCTTTCTTT.

The chain has TRBV9 and TRBJ2-1; 12 positions agree with TRBD2. The length of the CDR3 is 16 residues. Germline CDR1 and CDR2: SGDLS and YYNGEE. The ends lost 4 bases at V and 4 bases at J; junction bases unmatched: 6. The CDR3 protein is CASSTSSGRGYNEQFF. The CDR3 DNA sequence: TGTGCCAGCAGCACATCTAGCGGGAGGGGTTACAATGAGCAGTTCTTC.

This chain links TRBV7-6 with TRBJ2-2; 16 bases are shared with TRBD2. The V gene end was trimmed by 5 bases and the J gene end by 4 bases; junction bases not matched to a gene: 10. This CDR3 is 19 amino acids long. Germline assignment: CDR1 SGHVS and CDR2 FNYEAQ. This chain's CDR3 is CASSPSGLAGGPSTGELFF. The CDR3 DNA follows: TGTGCCAGCAGCCCCTCGGGACTAGCGGGAGGGCCTAGCACCGGGGAGCTGTTTTTT. Full variable domain (remainder filled in from reference TRBV7-6 and TRBJ2-2): GAGVSQSPRYKVTKRGQDVALRCDPISGHVSLYWYRQALGQGPEFLTYFNYEAQQDKSGLPNDRFSAERPEGSISTLTIQRTEQRDSAMYRCASSPSGLAGGPSTGELFFGEGSRLTVL.

This clone showed up just a few times. V usage is TRBV2 and J usage is TRBJ2-2; D unresolved. Trimming removed 6 bases from V and 4 bases from J, with 9 bases in between. Germline-derived CDR1 and CDR2 are SNHLY and FYNNEI. This CDR3 is 13 amino acids long. This chain's CDR3 is CASRGRSTGELFF. The CDR3 DNA follows: TGTGCCAGCAGGGGTCGGAGCACCGGGGAGCTGTTTTTT.

This CDR3 is CASSLEEAYSGANVLTF. The DNA of the CDR3 is TGTGCCAGCAGCTTAGAGGAGGCTTACTCTGGGGCCAACGTCCTGACTTTC. The chain combines TRBV5-6 with TRBJ2-6, with D possibly TRBD2 on 5 matching bases. CDR1 and CDR2 from the germline V gene are SGHDT and YYEEEE. Deletions cut 2 bases from V and 0 bases from J, with 12 bases between. This CDR3 has 17 amino acids.

A word on this clone: A far larger clone is one base from this, pointing to a likely read error. The sample holds other DNA sequences that translate to the same CDR3. The CDR3, as DNA: TGCGCCAGCAGCTTACAGAATCAGCCCCAGCATTTT. Its protein product is CASSLQNQPQHF. The V gene is TRBV5-1, the J gene TRBJ1-5, with D unresolved. The V and J ends lost 2 bases and 4 bases respectively, with 4 bases between them. Germline values: CDR1 SGHRS, CDR2 YFSETQ. The CDR3 extends over 12 amino acids.

The V gene is TRBV5-1, the J gene TRBJ1-2; weak D call: TRBD1 (5 bases). Trimming stripped 3 bases from V and 8 bases from J, with 11 bases between. Germline CDR1 SGHRS, CDR2 YFSETQ. This CDR3 contains 12 residues. Here the CDR3 reads CASSWGTGGYTF. CDR3 DNA sequence: TGCGCCAGCAGCTGGGGGACTGGGGGCTACACCTTC.

The chain uses TRBV5-1 and TRBJ2-3; D is uncertain. Per germline, CDR1 SGHRS and CDR2 YFSETQ. The CDR3 is 15 amino acids. Trimming removed 0 bases at V and 5 bases at J, with 13 bases between. The DNA of the CDR3 is TGCGCCAGCAGCTTGGACGCAATACGGGTAGATACGCAGTATTTT. Residues: CASSLDAIRVDTQYF.

The CDR3 coding sequence is TGTGCCAGCAGCTTTTACGGGGGAGGGGGCCAAGAGACCCAGTACTTC. Translated: CASSFYGGGGQETQYF. This chain connects TRBV7-2 to TRBJ2-5; a possible D gene is TRBD2 (7 bases). The CDR3 spans 16 residues. Germline CDR1 and CDR2: SGHTA and FQGNSA. V was cut by 3 bases and J by 1 base, with 15 bases left in between.

V is TRBV18 and J is TRBJ2-1; D call uncertain. Germline V gene sequence: CDR1 KGHSH, CDR2 LQKENI. The V end was cut by 3 bases, the J end by 5 bases, with 8 bases between. The CDR3 runs to 13 residues. CDR3 amino acids: CASSPISDNEQFF. CDR3 DNA sequence: TGTGCCAGCTCACCGATCTCAGACAATGAGCAGTTCTTC. Full variable domain (remainder filled in from reference TRBV18 and TRBJ2-1): NAGVMQNPRHLVRRRGQEARLRCSPMKGHSHVYWYRQLPEEGLKFMVYLQKENIIDESGMPKERFSAEFPKEGPSILRIQQVVRGDSAAYFCASSPISDNEQFFGPGTRLTVL.

The chain couples TRBV27 to TRBJ2-4; no reliable D call. Germline lookup yields CDR1 MNHEY and CDR2 SMNVEV (reference sequence). The CDR3 sequence is 16 residues long. V was clipped by 5 bases and J by 2 bases, with 16 bases between them. The CDR3 DNA reads as TGTGCCAGCAGTGCCCTCCCCAGGTGGTCCAAAAACATTCAGTACTTC. Protein product: CASSALPRWSKNIQYF.

The rearrangement uses TRBV27 and TRBJ1-5, with D unresolved. CDR1 is MNHEY and CDR2 is SMNVEV in the germline V gene (reference sequence). V was shortened by 3 bases and J by 4 bases, with 10 bases between the two germline ends. This CDR3 contains 14 residues. As DNA, the CDR3 is TGTGCCAGCAGTTTCCTGGGAGAGAATCAGCCCCAGCATTTT. Translation: CASSFLGENQPQHF.

The chain has TRBV5-1 and TRBJ2-1, with 9 positions matching TRBD2. This CDR3 comprises 16 residues. V lost 1 base and J lost 10; bases outside the gene matches: 12. Per the germline V gene, CDR1 is SGHRS and CDR2 is YFSETQ. The CDR3 loop reads CASSLLGLAGLGEQFF. CDR3 DNA: TGCGCCAGCAGCTTGCTGGGCCTAGCGGGATTAGGGGAGCAGTTCTTC.

This chain connects TRBV10-3 to TRBJ2-3; 10 bases map to TRBD2. Germline V gene lookup returns CDR1 ENHRY and CDR2 SYGVKD. The CDR3 length is 13 residues. Losses at the gene ends were 7 bases for V and 3 bases for J; bases not matched to a gene: 1. CDR3 in amino acids: CAIMGLATDTQYF. DNA for the CDR3: TGTGCCATCATGGGACTAGCGACAGATACGCAGTATTTT.

This sequence joins TRBV11-3 and TRBJ2-2, with a weak D call TRBD2 (5 bases). V was pared by 5 bases and J by 4 bases, with 17 bases between. The CDR3 sequence is 16 residues long. Per the germline V gene, CDR1 is SGHNT and CDR2 is YENEEA. The DNA of the CDR3 is TGTGCCAGCAGCCGGGGTGGAGTAAGCTTCACCGGGGAGCTGTTTTTT. Its translation: CASSRGGVSFTGELFF.

The V call is TRBV5-6, the J call TRBJ2-4; TRBD1 matches at 8 bases. V shed 2 bases, J shed 15 bases, and the junction held 10 bases outside the gene matches. CDR1 is SGHDT and CDR2 is YYEEEE in the germline V gene. CDR3 length equals 13 residues. In DNA form, the CDR3 reads TGTGCCAGCAGCTTCGGACAGGGAGAGGGTCGGTACTTC. Translated, it gives CASSFGQGEGRYF.

The chain recombines TRBV9 with TRBJ2-1; 8 bases agree with TRBD1. The V gene end was trimmed by 4 bases and the J gene end by 2 bases; junction bases not matched to a gene: 29. The CDR3 is made up of 23 amino acids. Germline-derived CDR1 and CDR2 are SGDLS and YYNGEE. The CDR3 nucleotides are TGTGCCAGCAGCACCTCAGTCGACAGGGGCGTCTTATCTAGCATTTTCCCCTACAATGAGCAGTTCTTC. Amino acid sequence: CASSTSVDRGVLSSIFPYNEQFF.

The table lists this clone with a count of one. The CDR3 DNA is TGTGCCAGCAGTGGCTGGACACAGGGAGGGGGCGAGCAGTACTTC. This translates into CASSGWTQGGGEQYF. The V gene is TRBV2, the J gene TRBJ2-7; a weak D match, TRBD2 (7 bases). Trimming took off 4 bases at V and 6 bases at J, with 19 bases between the two ends. Germline values: CDR1 SNHLY, CDR2 FYNNEI. This CDR3 is 15 amino acids long.

V usage is TRBV4-3 and J usage is TRBJ1-2; the D gene is possibly TRBD1 (6 bases). There are 14 residues in the CDR3. V lost 0 bases and J lost 2, with 7 bases in between. Germline assignment: CDR1 LGHNA and CDR2 YSLEER. The CDR3 coding sequence is TGCGCCAGCAGCCAAGAGACAGGAAACTATGGCTACACCTTC. It is translated as CASSQETGNYGYTF.

The V call is TRBV19, the J call TRBJ2-7, with D perhaps matching TRBD1 (5 bases). This CDR3 is built from 12 residues. The V gene lost 7 bases and the J gene lost 3 bases, with 10 bases spanning the gap. CDR1 LNHDA and CDR2 SQIVND come from the germline V gene (reference sequence). The CDR3 spells CASMGRDYEQYF. CDR3 DNA sequence: TGTGCCAGTATGGGCAGGGACTACGAGCAGTACTTC.

The CDR3, as DNA: TGTGCCAGCAGCTTAGGGCTAGCGGGCCCCTACGAGCAGTACTTC. Residues: CASSLGLAGPYEQYF. The chain joins TRBV7-8 to TRBJ2-7, with 8 nucleotides matching TRBD2. Germline assignment: CDR1 SGHVS and CDR2 FQNEAQ. The V segment lost 1 base and the J segment 2 bases; nucleotides outside the gene matches: 4. The CDR3 runs 15 residues.

This clone came up a few times. The J gene is TRBJ1-5, the V gene TRBV5-6; no definite D call. The CDR3 covers 13 residues. Germline CDR1 SGHDT, CDR2 YYEEEE. The V end lost 2 bases, the J end lost 4 bases, and 7 bases lay between the germline ends. CDR3 nucleotides: TGTGCCAGCAGCTTCGGAGGAAATCAGCCCCAGCATTTT. Protein product: CASSFGGNQPQHF. Filled out from reference TRBV5-6 and TRBJ1-5, the complete variable domain reads DAGVTQSPTHLIKTRGQQVTLRCSPKSGHDTVSWYQQALGQGPQFIFQYYEEEERQRGNFPDRFSGHQFPNYSSELNVNALLLGDSALYLCASSFGGNQPQHFGDGTRLSIL.

The chain couples TRBV4-3 to TRBJ2-2; D might be TRBD1 (6 bases). The CDR3 runs 12 residues. Trimming pared 4 bases from V and 7 bases from J, leaving 7 bases between. Per germline, CDR1 LGHNA and CDR2 YSLEER. CDR3 amino acids: CASSRGHGELFF. The DNA for the CDR3 is TGCGCCAGCAGCCGGGGGCACGGGGAGCTGTTTTTT.

This clone appeared a few times. The chain recombines TRBV6-6 with TRBJ2-3; weak D call: TRBD2 (6 bases). Germline CDR1 reads MNHNY; CDR2 reads SVGAGI (reference sequence). V was pared by 5 bases and J by 6 bases, with 9 bases between. The CDR3 runs 12 residues. DNA for the CDR3: TGTGCCAGCAGTAGGAGCGGGGATACGCAGTATTTT. Translated: CASSRSGDTQYF.